This T cell receptor beta chain is drawn from a study of shared T cell receptors in the human thymus. Trimming left V 7 bases short and J 7 bases short, with 16 bases between. This CDR3 spans 13 amino acids. Germline assignment: CDR1 LNHDA and CDR2 SQIVND (reference sequence). TCRdb's copy holds only in-frame clones and misses some; the assay was immunoSEQ multiplex PCR. The profile shows 650,000 to 950,000 clones, approximately 85% of them singletons. These data were also filed under a second study, of human thymus T cells. As that study records: Thymic as well as blood repertoires seemed to favor certain V and J genes unevenly.

The source material was thymocytes. This clonotype was sampled from a girl less than two years old with a congenital heart defect. The chain uses TRBV19 and TRBJ1-2, with a weak D call TRBD1 (6 bases). The CDR3 is CASTPRTEAGYTF. The CDR3 bases are TGTGCCAGTACTCCTAGGACAGAAGCTGGCTACACCTTC.